The T cell receptor beta chain under discussion was sequenced for a study of regulatory T cells in long-lasting Graves disease. Researchers made TCR beta libraries by using iRepertoire HTBI primers and running Arm-PCR on CDR3 regions. TCRdb used MiXCR to reprocess the multiplex PCR reads, holding one entry per CDR3 protein. This sample has around 460,000 distinct CDR3 sequences; 11% to 15% occur once, and the top ten carry over 15%. The time point is: newly diagnosed GD, antithyroid drugs for less than 3 months. Extracted RNA from PBMCs served as the source of the TCR library. There are a few counts of this clonotype. The CDR3 runs 15 residues. V shed 1 base and J shed 4 bases, with 11 bases lying between them. The sample was also linked to a second study, of T cells in Graves' hyperthyroidism and ophthalmopathy.

The origin of this receptor is a woman aged 45-59 years with Graves disease. J is TRBJ1-3 and V is TRBV12-3 or TRBV12-4; D perhaps matches TRBD1 (5 bases). The material sequenced was peripheral blood mononuclear cells (PBMCs), taken at new diagnosis, from a patient treated with antithyroid drugs. CDR3 DNA: TGTGCCAGCAGTTTAGTCCAGGGTGTCGGAAACACCATATATTTT. Amino acids: CASSLVQGVGNTIYF.